Sequencing of this TCR beta chain was carried out in a study of shared clonotypes between healthy human individuals. Study-level background: The plates for each donor numbered three CD4 naive, three CD4 memory, two CD8 naive and one CD8 memory.

V was clipped by 4 bases and J by 1 base, with 10 bases between them. The CDR3 extends over 14 amino acids. Germline V gene data show CDR1 as MGHRA and CDR2 as YSYEKL. Replicate PCRs from sorted subsets contained approximately 190 ng DNA, which is around 30,000 T cell genomes. Sequencing was performed with immunoSEQ multiplex PCR; in TCRdb, only in-frame clones are kept and a portion is missing. The data show about 1.1 million clones, roughly 80% seen once. Sequenced material: memory CD4+ T cells from PBMCs. Documented subset: CD45RA-negative fraction. This receptor was taken from a man aged 18 to 30 in good health. Some clones in this sample may be carry-over from other donors' samples. V gene TRBV4-1 combines with J gene TRBJ2-5; possible D gene TRBD2, 6 bases. CDR3 protein: CASSPGLAQETQYF. The CDR3 coding sequence is TGCGCCAGCAGCCCGGGACTCGCCCAAGAGACCCAGTACTTC.